This entry lists 8 T cell receptor beta chains sequenced from one sample in a study of cytomegalovirus exposure and HLA in healthy donors. This table comes from immunoSEQ multiplex PCR, and its TCRdb copy is limited to in-frame clones, with some not included. The table lists tens of thousands of clones, roughly nine tenths of them singletons. Sequenced sample: PBMCs. Receptors were obtained from a woman between 18 and 29 years old in good health and CMV-seropositive.

This clone was observed a single time. The chain has TRBV6-5 and TRBJ1-2; maybe TRBD1 (5 bases). This CDR3 region has 13 residues. V was cut by 0 bases and J by 7 bases, with 9 bases left in between. The germline V gene has CDR1 MNHEY and CDR2 SVGAGI. CDR3 DNA sequence: TGTGCCAGCAGTTACTCCGACAGCCTTGGCTACACCTTC. Protein sequence: CASSYSDSLGYTF.

This chain joins TRBV18 and TRBJ1-6; 7 bases fit TRBD1. The CDR3 is 16 amino acids. The V and J ends lost 8 bases and 7 bases, in that order; junction bases with no gene match: 14. Germline CDR1 and CDR2: KGHSH and LQKENI. The CDR3, as DNA: TGTGCCAGCCAGACAGGGACGGGGGCAACAAATTCACCCCTCCACTTT. Translated: CASQTGTGATNSPLHF.

The table lists this clone with a count of one. This chain joins TRBV28 and TRBJ1-1; 10 positions match TRBD1. The CDR3 length is 14 residues. With 7 bases clipped from V and 4 bases from J, the junction kept 6 bases outside the gene matches. Germline V gene data show CDR1 as MDHEN and CDR2 as SYDVKM. CDR3 sequence: CASTRDRGGTEAFF. The CDR3 region has the DNA TGTGCCAGCACCCGGGACAGGGGAGGCACTGAAGCTTTCTTT.

The V gene is TRBV2, the J gene TRBJ2-1, with TRBD1 matching 11 bases. Trimming took 7 bases from V and 4 from J; bases not matched to a gene: 3. Germline CDR1 and CDR2: SNHLY and FYNNEI. The length of the CDR3 is 14 residues. The CDR3 region is CASIRDRGYNEQFF. CDR3 nucleotides: TGTGCCAGCATTCGGGACAGGGGGTACAATGAGCAGTTCTTC.

The CDR3 loop is CATPEERGWEYF. In DNA, the CDR3 is TGTGCCACCCCAGAAGAACGAGGGTGGGAGTACTTC. V usage is TRBV6-5 and J usage is TRBJ2-7, with D tentatively TRBD2 (5 bases). Per germline, CDR1 MNHEY and CDR2 SVGAGI. V shed 10 bases and J shed 11 bases, with 21 bases lying between them. The CDR3 spans 12 residues.

V and J are TRBV7-9 and TRBJ1-4; possibly TRBD1 for D (6 bases). Trimming removed 7 bases at V and 12 bases at J, with 18 bases between. Germline V gene lookup returns CDR1 SEHNR and CDR2 FQNEAQ (reference sequence). The CDR3 is 13 amino acids. CDR3 loop: CASTQGDNKELFF. CDR3 in DNA: TGTGCCAGCACCCAAGGGGACAATAAAGAACTGTTTTTT.

The gene calls are TRBV7-3 and TRBJ2-3, with 7 bases fitting TRBD1. V gave up 5 bases and J gave up 1 base; unmatched junction bases: 6. Germline V gives CDR1 SGHTA, CDR2 FQGTGA. This CDR3 has 15 amino acids. DNA for the CDR3: TGTGCCAGCAGCCGCAGGGGGTTCGGCACAGATACGCAGTATTTT. This gives the protein CASSRRGFGTDTQYF.

The chain employs TRBV5-5 and TRBJ1-2, with 9 positions matching TRBD1. V was clipped by 2 bases and J by 3 bases; unmatched bases: 14. This CDR3 contains 18 residues. The V gene's germline CDR1 is SGHKS and CDR2 YYEKEE (reference sequence). The CDR3 DNA reads as TGTGCCAGCAGCTTTTCCGGGACAGGGAGTTTTGGGGACTATGGCTACACCTTC. This codes for CASSFSGTGSFGDYGYTF.